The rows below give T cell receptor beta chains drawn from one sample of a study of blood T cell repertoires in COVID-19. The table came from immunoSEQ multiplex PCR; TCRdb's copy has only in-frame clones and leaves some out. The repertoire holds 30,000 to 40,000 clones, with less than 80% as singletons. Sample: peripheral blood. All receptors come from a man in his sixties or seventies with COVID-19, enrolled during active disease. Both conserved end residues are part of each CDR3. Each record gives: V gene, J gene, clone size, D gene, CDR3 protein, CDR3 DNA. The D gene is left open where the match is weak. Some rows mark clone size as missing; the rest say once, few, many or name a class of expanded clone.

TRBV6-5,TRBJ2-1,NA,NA,CASSYTGTQRSEQFF,TGTGCCAGCAGCTATACCGGGACTCAACGCAGTGAGCAGTTCTTC
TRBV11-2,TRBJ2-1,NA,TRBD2,CASSLREGNNEQFF,TGTGCCAGCAGCCTCCGGGAGGGGAACAATGAGCAGTTCTTC
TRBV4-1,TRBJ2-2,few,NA,CASSPGQLYTGELFF,TGCGCCAGCAGCCCCGGACAGTTGTACACCGGGGAGCTGTTTTTT
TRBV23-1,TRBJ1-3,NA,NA,CASVRDTASGNTIYF,TGCGCCAGCGTGAGGGACACCGCCTCTGGAAACACCATATATTTT
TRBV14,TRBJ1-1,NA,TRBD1,CASSQTYRGGTEAFF,TGTGCCAGCAGCCAAACATACAGGGGGGGCACTGAAGCTTTCTTT
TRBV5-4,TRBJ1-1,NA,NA,CASSLAQGEAFF,TGTGCCAGCAGCTTAGCGCAGGGTGAAGCTTTCTTT
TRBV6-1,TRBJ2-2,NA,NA,CASSEFGAMNTGELFF,TGTGCCAGCAGTGAATTTGGGGCTATGAACACCGGGGAGCTGTTTTTT
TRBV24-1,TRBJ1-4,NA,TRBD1,CATSDLQGTNEKLFF,TGTGCCACCAGTGATTTACAGGGGACTAATGAAAAACTGTTTTTT
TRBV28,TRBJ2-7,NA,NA,CASSLGVYEQYF,TGTGCCAGCAGTTTAGGAGTGTACGAGCAGTACTTC
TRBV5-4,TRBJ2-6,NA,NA,CASSAGQSKPLSGANVLTF,TGTGCCAGCAGCGCAGGACAATCCAAACCCCTCTCTGGGGCCAACGTCCTGACTTTC
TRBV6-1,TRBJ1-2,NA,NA,CASLGSQFNYGYTF,TGTGCCAGCCTCGGGTCTCAATTTAACTATGGCTACACCTTC
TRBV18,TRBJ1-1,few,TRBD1,CASSPGGQGTEAFF,TGTGCCAGCTCACCAGGTGGACAGGGCACTGAAGCTTTCTTT
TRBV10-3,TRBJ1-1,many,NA,CAISPGTFMNTEAFF,TGTGCCATCAGTCCCGGGACATTCATGAACACTGAAGCTTTCTTT
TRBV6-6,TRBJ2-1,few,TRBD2,CASSFVSSGRRNEQFF,TGTGCCAGCAGTTTCGTCTCTAGCGGGAGGCGCAATGAGCAGTTCTTC
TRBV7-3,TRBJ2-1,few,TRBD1,CASSPGQGYNEQFF,TGTGCCAGCAGCCCAGGACAGGGATACAATGAGCAGTTCTTC
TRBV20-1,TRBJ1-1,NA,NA,CSAETETEAFF,TGCAGTGCGGAGACGGAGACTGAAGCTTTCTTT
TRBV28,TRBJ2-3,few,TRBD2,CASSSPGLAGKLDTQYF,TGTGCCAGCAGTTCTCCGGGACTAGCGGGAAAGTTAGATACGCAGTATTTT
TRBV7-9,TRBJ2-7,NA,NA,CAHGGERTYEQYF,TGTGCCCACGGAGGGGAACGGACCTACGAGCAGTACTTC
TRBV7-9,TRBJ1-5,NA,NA,CASSTGTNQPQHF,TGTGCCAGCAGCACCGGGACAAATCAGCCCCAGCATTTT
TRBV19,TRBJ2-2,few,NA,CASTIGSPTGELFF,TGTGCCAGTACTATCGGGTCACCCACCGGGGAGCTGTTTTTT
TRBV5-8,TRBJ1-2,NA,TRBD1,CASSQMTGPYGYTF,TGTGCCAGCAGCCAAATGACAGGGCCATATGGCTACACCTTC
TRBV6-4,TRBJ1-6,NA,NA,CASSETAGSGSPLHF,TGTGCCAGCAGTGAAACGGCAGGGTCGGGTTCACCCCTCCACTTT